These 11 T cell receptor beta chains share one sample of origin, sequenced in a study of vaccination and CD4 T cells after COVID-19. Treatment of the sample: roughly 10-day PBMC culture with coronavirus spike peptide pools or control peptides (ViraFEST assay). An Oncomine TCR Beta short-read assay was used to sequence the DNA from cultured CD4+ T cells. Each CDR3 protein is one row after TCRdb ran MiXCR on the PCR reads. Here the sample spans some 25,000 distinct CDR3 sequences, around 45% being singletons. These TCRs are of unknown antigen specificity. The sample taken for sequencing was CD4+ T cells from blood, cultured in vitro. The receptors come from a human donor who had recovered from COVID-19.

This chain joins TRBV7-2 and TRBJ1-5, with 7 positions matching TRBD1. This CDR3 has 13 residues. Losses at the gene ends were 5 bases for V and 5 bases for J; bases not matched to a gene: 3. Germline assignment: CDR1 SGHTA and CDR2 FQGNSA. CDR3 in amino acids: CASSQGGYQPQHF. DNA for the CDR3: TGTGCCAGCAGCCAGGGGGGTTATCAGCCCCAGCATTTT.

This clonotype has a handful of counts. CDR3 sequence: CASKRTGADSPLHF. The DNA of the CDR3 is TGTGCCAGCAAAAGGACAGGGGCGGATTCACCCCTCCACTTT. The gene calls are TRBV27 and TRBJ1-6, with 9 bases that match TRBD1. The germline CDR1 and CDR2 sequences are MNHEY and SMNVEV (reference sequence). V was pared by 7 bases and J by 8 bases, with 6 bases of the junction left unmatched. This CDR3 spans 14 amino acids.

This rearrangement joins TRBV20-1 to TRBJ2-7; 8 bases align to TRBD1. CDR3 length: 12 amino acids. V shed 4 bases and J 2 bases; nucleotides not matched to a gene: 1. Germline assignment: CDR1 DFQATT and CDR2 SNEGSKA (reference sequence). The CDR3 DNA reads TGCAGTGCTACGACAGGGGCCTACGAGCAGTACTTC. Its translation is CSATTGAYEQYF.

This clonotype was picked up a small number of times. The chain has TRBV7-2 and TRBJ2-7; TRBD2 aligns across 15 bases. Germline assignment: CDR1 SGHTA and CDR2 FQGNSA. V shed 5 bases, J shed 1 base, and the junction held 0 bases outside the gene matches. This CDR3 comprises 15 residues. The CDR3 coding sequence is TGTGCCAGCAGCGGGACTAGCGGGAGGTCCTACGAGCAGTACTTC. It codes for CASSGTSGRSYEQYF.

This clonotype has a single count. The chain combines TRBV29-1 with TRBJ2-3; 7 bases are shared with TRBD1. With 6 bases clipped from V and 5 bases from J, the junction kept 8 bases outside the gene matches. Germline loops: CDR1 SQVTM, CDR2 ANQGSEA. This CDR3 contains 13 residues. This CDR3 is CSVRQGAQDTQYF. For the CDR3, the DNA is TGCAGCGTAAGACAGGGAGCACAAGATACGCAGTATTTT.

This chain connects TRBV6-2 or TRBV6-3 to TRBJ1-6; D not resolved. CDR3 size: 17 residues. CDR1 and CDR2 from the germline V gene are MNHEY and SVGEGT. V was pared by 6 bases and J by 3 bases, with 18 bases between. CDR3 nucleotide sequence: TGTGCCAGCAGACGGGAAGAGGGCCCAAACTATAATTCACCCCTCCACTTT. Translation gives CASRREEGPNYNSPLHF.

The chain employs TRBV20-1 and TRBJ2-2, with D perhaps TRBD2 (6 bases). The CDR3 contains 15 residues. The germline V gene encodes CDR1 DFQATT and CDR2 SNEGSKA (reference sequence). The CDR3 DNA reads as TGCAGCGGGCGGGGTCAGTTCTTCGGTGCCGGGGAGCTGTTTTTT. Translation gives CSGRGQFFGAGELFF.

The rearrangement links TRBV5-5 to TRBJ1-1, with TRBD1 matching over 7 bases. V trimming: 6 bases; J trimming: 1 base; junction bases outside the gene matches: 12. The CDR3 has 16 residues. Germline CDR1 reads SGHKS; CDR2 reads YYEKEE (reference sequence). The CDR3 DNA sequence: TGTGCCAGCATCCCTGCACTGCGGGACAGGAACACTGAAGCTTTCTTT. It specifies CASIPALRDRNTEAFF.

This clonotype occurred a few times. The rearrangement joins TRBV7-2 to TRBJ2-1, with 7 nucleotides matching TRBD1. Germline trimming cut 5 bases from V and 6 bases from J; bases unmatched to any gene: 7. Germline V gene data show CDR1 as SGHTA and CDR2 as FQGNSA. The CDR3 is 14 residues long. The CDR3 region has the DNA TGTGCCAGCAGCGTGGGACAGCTAAGCAATGAGCAGTTCTTC. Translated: CASSVGQLSNEQFF.

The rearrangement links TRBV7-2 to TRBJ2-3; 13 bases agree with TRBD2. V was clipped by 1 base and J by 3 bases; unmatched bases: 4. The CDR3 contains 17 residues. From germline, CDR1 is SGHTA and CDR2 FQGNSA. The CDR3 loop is CASSLGRTSGGTDTQYF. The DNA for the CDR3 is TGTGCCAGCAGCTTAGGTCGGACTAGCGGGGGTACAGATACGCAGTATTTT.

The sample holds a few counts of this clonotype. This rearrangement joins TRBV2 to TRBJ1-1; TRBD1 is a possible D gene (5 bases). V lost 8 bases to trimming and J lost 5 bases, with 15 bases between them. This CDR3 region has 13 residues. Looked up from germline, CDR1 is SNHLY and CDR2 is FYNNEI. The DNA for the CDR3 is TGTGCCAGCCAGAGAGAGGGGCGGACTGAAGCTTTCTTT. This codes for CASQREGRTEAFF.